The clone carrying this T cell receptor beta chain was observed a handful of times. No antigen is known for it. With iRepertoire HTBI primers and Arm-PCR of CDR3 regions, TCR beta libraries were built. From the multiplex PCR reads, TCRdb called clonotypes with MiXCR, one entry per CDR3 protein. The table lists 300,000 to 350,000 distinct CDR3 sequences, around a fifth of them singletons. The sample's time point: persistent/refractory GD, antithyroid drugs over 5 years with positive TRAb. RNA isolated from PBMCs was used to make the TCR library. The data originate from a study of regulatory T cells in long-lasting Graves disease. Study-level findings and limits: Peripheral blood, not thyroid tissue, was the sole material studied.

The starting material was peripheral blood mononuclear cells (PBMCs), obtained when the disease was refractory, from a patient treated with antithyroid drugs. The source of this sequence is a female donor with Graves disease.

This chain's CDR3 is CASSLGRTLNTEAFF. CDR3 coding DNA: TGTGCCAGCAGCTTAGGCCGGACACTTAACACTGAAGCTTTCTTT. The genes are TRBV7-9 and TRBJ1-1; tentative D call: TRBD1 (5 bases). The CDR3 runs to 15 residues. Looked up from germline, CDR1 is SEHNR and CDR2 is FQNEAQ (reference sequence). Trimming shortened V by 1 base and J by 2 bases, and 11 bases separated the two germline ends.